Given below is one T cell receptor (beta chain) in context. Per the study methods: Estimated nucleated cell counts came from reference gene primer amplification. Produced via immunoSEQ multiplex PCR; TCRdb's table is partial and in-frame only. V and J calls and clone size are those listed in that table; D and trimming were worked out from the DNA. The repertoire includes 5,700 or so clones, 70% to 85% of them detected once, and roughly 13% sits in the top ten. Germline CDR1 reads GTSNPN; CDR2 reads SVGIG (reference sequence). Deletions cut 8 bases from V and 4 bases from J, with 9 bases between. The CDR3 consists of 10 residues. This entry comes from a study of blood T cell repertoires in COVID-19. Across the study: Sites across the United States, Italy and Spain contributed samples from acute and convalescent COVID-19. In each case, the material was cDNA or gDNA derived from T cells, B-cell-depleted T cells, or PBMCs.

Sequenced sample: peripheral blood. The rearrangement joins TRBV30 to TRBJ2-7, with D maybe TRBD2 (5 bases). This clonotype was sampled from a human donor in a cohort sampled during active COVID-19. The CDR3: CALGVYEQYF. DNA of the CDR3: TGTGCCCTCGGGGTTTACGAGCAGTACTTC.